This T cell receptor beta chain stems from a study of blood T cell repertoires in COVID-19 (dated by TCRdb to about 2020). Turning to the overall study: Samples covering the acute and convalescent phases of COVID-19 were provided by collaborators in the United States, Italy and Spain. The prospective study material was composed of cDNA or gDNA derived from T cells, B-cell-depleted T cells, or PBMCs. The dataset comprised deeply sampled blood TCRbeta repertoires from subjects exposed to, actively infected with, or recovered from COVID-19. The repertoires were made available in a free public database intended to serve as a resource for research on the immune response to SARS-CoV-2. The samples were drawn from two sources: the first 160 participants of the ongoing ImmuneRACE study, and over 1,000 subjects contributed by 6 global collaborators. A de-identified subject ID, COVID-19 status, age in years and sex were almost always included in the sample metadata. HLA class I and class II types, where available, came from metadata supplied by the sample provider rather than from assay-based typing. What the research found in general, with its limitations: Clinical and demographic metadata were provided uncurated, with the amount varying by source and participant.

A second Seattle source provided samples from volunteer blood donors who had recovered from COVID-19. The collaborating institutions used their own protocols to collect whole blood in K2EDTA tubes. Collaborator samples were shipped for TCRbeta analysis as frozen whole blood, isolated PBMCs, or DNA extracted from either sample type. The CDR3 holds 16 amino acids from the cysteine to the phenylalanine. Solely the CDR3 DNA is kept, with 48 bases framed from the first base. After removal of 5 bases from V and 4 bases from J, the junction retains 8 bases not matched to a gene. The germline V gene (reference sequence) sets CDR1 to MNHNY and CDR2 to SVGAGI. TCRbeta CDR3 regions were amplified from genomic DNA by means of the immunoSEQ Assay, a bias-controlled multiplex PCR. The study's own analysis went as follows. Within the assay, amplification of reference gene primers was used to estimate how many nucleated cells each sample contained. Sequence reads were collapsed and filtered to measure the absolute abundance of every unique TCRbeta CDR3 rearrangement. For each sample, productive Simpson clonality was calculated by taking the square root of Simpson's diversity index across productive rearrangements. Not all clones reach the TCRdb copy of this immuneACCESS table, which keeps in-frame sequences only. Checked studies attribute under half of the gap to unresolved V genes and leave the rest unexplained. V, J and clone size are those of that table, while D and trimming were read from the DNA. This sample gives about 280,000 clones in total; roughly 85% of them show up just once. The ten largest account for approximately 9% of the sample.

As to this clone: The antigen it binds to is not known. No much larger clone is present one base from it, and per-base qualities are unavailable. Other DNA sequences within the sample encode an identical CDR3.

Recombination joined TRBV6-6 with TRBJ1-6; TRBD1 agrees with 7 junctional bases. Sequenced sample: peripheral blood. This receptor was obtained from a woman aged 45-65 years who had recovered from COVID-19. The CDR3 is CASSRTGTVYNSPLHF. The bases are TGTGCCAGCAGTCGCACCGGGACAGTGTATAATTCACCCCTCCACTTT.